This T cell receptor beta chain came from a study of blood T cell repertoires in COVID-19. Looking at the study overall: Sample material is recorded as cDNA or gDNA derived from T cells, B-cell-depleted T cells, or PBMCs.

The assay was immunoSEQ multiplex PCR, and TCRdb's table has in-frame clones only and misses some. The sample contains over 45,000 clones, around 67% of which appear only once. Trimming stripped 3 bases from V and 0 bases from J, with 10 bases between. Germline lookup yields CDR1 SGHRS and CDR2 YFSETQ. The CDR3 sequence is 15 residues long. The TCR sequence derives from a woman in her fifties or sixties with active or convalescent COVID-19. This chain links TRBV5-1 with TRBJ1-3; no reliable D call. The sequencing sample was made of peripheral blood. The DNA for the CDR3 is TGCGCCAGCAGCTACGACAATTTCTCTGGAAACACCATATATTTT. Its translation is CASSYDNFSGNTIYF.